What follows are 6 T cell receptor beta chains derived from one specimen sequenced in a study of T cell changes during pregnancy in multiple sclerosis (dated by TCRdb to between 2018 and 2020). The method was the immunoSEQ multiplex PCR assay. Drawn from immuneACCESS, this table holds only the in-frame rearrangements with V and J called that TCRdb kept. Clones are partly lost; checked studies trace under half to an unresolved V gene and leave the rest unexplained. The sample contains under 50,000 clones, 92% of them found a single time. The ten largest clones add up to roughly 29% of the sample. Sample: CD8+ T cells from peripheral blood mononuclear cells, taken before pregnancy. Receptors originate from a female donor with multiple sclerosis, enrolled in a pregnancy study.

In this sample, this clone turned up once. The chain is built from TRBV5-1 and TRBJ2-1; D is perhaps TRBD1 (5 bases). Trimming shortened V by 0 bases and J by 5 bases, and 9 bases separated the two germline ends. Germline V gene sequence: CDR1 SGHRS, CDR2 YFSETQ. The CDR3 consists of 14 residues. CDR3 bases: TGCGCCAGCAGCTTGGATTACAGGAACAATGAGCAGTTCTTC. Translated, it gives CASSLDYRNNEQFF.

This clone showed up just once. The gene calls are TRBV9 and TRBJ1-1; no clear D gene. This CDR3 comprises 12 residues. Between the trimmed V and J ends, which lost 2 bases and 7 bases, there was a span of 9 bases. Germline loops: CDR1 SGDLS, CDR2 YYNGEE. CDR3 protein: CASSVGVGEAFF. CDR3 nucleotide sequence: TGTGCCAGCAGCGTCGGGGTAGGTGAAGCTTTCTTT. Complete variable domain (other parts from reference TRBV9 and TRBJ1-1): DSGVTQTPKHLITATGQRVTLRCSPRSGDLSVYWYQQSLDQGLQFLIQYYNGEERAKGNILERFSAQQFPDLHSELNLSSLELGDSALYFCASSVGVGEAFFGQGTRLTVV.

V gene TRBV27 combines with J gene TRBJ2-7; D may be TRBD1 (5 bases). V lost 3 bases and J 1 base, leaving 7 bases between the germline ends. The CDR3 consists of 13 residues. Germline CDR1 reads MNHEY; CDR2 reads SMNVEV (reference sequence). Here the CDR3 reads CASSLTASYEQYF. The DNA of the CDR3 is TGTGCCAGCAGTTTGACAGCATCCTACGAGCAGTACTTC.

The chain has TRBV6-1 and TRBJ2-1; no firm D call. The germline V gene has CDR1 MNHNS and CDR2 SASEGT. This CDR3 is 12 amino acids long. V shed 8 bases and J shed 8 bases, with 13 bases lying between them. The CDR3 bases are TGTGCCAGCCGAGACACGATCGATGAGCAGTTCTTC. It translates to CASRDTIDEQFF.

This chain joins TRBV14 and TRBJ2-2, with 9 positions matching TRBD1. CDR1 is SGHDN, CDR2 FVKESK, per germline. The CDR3 is 18 amino acids. J lost 4 bases, V lost 3 bases, and 12 bases had no gene match. The CDR3 DNA reads as TGTGCCAGCAGCCACTGGGACAGGGTGGTCCGCGGCACCGGGGAGCTGTTTTTT. Protein sequence: CASSHWDRVVRGTGELFF.

This clone was counted once. V gene TRBV7-6 combines with J gene TRBJ2-7; tentative D call: TRBD1 (5 bases). CDR3 length equals 13 residues. Trimming removed 9 bases at V and 2 bases at J, with 14 bases between. Germline V gene data show CDR1 as SGHVS and CDR2 as FNYEAQ. The CDR3 nucleotides are TGTGCCAGTTCCGGCGGACAAGCCTACGAGCAGTACTTC. This encodes CASSGGQAYEQYF.